These 16 T cell receptor beta chains share one sample of origin, sequenced in a study of radiotherapy plus CTLA-4 blockade in lung cancer. Repertoires were generated with immunoSEQ multiplex PCR, while TCRdb's copy carries only in-frame clones and drops some. The data contain around 82,000 clones, under 90% of them seen just once; the ten biggest clones take up approximately 0.8%. The sequenced sample was peripheral blood, obtained from a patient treated with radiotherapy plus ipilimumab. These receptors were collected from a human donor with non-small cell lung cancer who had stable disease on radiotherapy plus ipilimumab.

This chain connects TRBV5-1 to TRBJ2-1, with no clear D. V lost 0 bases to trimming and J lost 0 bases, with 10 bases between them. The CDR3 is 16 residues long. Germline values: CDR1 SGHRS, CDR2 YFSETQ. The chain's CDR3 is CASSLGAVYSYNEQFF. The CDR3, as DNA: TGCGCCAGCAGCTTGGGGGCGGTCTACTCCTACAATGAGCAGTTCTTC.

The chain combines TRBV9 with TRBJ2-5; 11 nucleotides agree with TRBD2. Germline CDR1 and CDR2: SGDLS and YYNGEE. The CDR3 has 16 amino acids. J lost 5 bases, V lost 3 bases, and 9 bases had no gene match. The CDR3 nucleotides are TGTGCCAGCAGCGCCTTCATAGCGGGGGGGGCGGAGACCCAGTACTTC. It yields the protein CASSAFIAGGAETQYF.

This clone was found once. V and J are TRBV27 and TRBJ1-1; 7 bases are shared with TRBD1. In germline, CDR1 is MNHEY, CDR2 SMNVEV (reference sequence). CDR3 length equals 12 residues. Trimming cost V 5 bases and J 8 bases; bases outside gene matches: 5. The CDR3: CASSLRTGEAFF. The CDR3 bases are TGTGCCAGCAGTCTTCGGACAGGCGAAGCTTTCTTT.

The V call is TRBV6-1, the J call TRBJ1-5, with a possible D match to TRBD1 (5 bases). Trimming left V 1 base short and J 7 bases short, with 14 bases between. CDR3 length equals 15 residues. Germline V CDR1 and CDR2: MNHNS, SASEGT. Here the CDR3 DNA reads TGTGCCAGCAGTGAAGGGTGGGGCCAGGGACAGCCCCAGCATTTT. Its translation: CASSEGWGQGQPQHF.

V gene TRBV19 combines with J gene TRBJ1-5, with D possibly TRBD1 on 6 matching bases. The CDR3 sequence is 16 residues long. The germline V gene encodes CDR1 LNHDA and CDR2 SQIVND (reference sequence). Deletions cut 4 bases from V and 5 bases from J, with 18 bases between. The CDR3 spells CASSSPRGRGYQPQHF. CDR3 coding DNA: TGTGCCAGTAGTAGCCCTCGGGGCAGGGGTTATCAGCCCCAGCATTTT.

The rearrangement joins TRBV5-8 to TRBJ2-5; 7 bases align to TRBD1. V was pared by 0 bases and J by 3 bases, with 2 bases of the junction left unmatched. Per germline, CDR1 SGHTS and CDR2 YDEGEE. The CDR3 covers 14 residues. The CDR3 here is CASSLGTGKETQYF. In DNA form, the CDR3 reads TGTGCCAGCAGCTTGGGGACAGGCAAAGAGACCCAGTACTTC.

The chain has TRBV5-5 and TRBJ1-1; 8 bases agree with TRBD1. The germline CDR1 and CDR2 sequences are SGHKS and YYEKEE (reference sequence). Germline trimming cut 0 bases from V and 2 bases from J; bases unmatched to any gene: 6. This CDR3 has 16 residues. CDR3 protein: CASSLEIGTGNTEAFF. The CDR3 region has the DNA TGTGCCAGCAGCTTGGAAATAGGGACAGGCAACACTGAAGCTTTCTTT. Complete variable domain (other parts from reference TRBV5-5 and TRBJ1-1): DAGVTQSPTHLIKTRGQQVTLRCSPISGHKSVSWYQQVLGQGPQFIFQYYEKEERGRGNFPDRFSARQFPNYSSELNVNALLLGDSALYLCASSLEIGTGNTEAFFGQGTRLTVV.

This sequence joins TRBV5-6 and TRBJ2-7; unclear D gene. The V end lost 1 base, the J end lost 2 bases, and 10 bases lay between the germline ends. Germline values: CDR1 SGHDT, CDR2 YYEEEE. The CDR3 sequence is 14 residues long. CDR3 protein: CASSLRRATYEQYF. CDR3 nucleotides: TGTGCCAGCAGCTTGCGTCGGGCGACCTACGAGCAGTACTTC.

The chain uses TRBV19 and TRBJ2-5, with D unclear. Trimming left V 3 bases short and J 5 bases short, with 10 bases between. The CDR3 contains 13 residues. Germline-derived CDR1 and CDR2 are LNHDA and SQIVND (reference sequence). CDR3 amino acids: CASSIQGWETQYF. In nucleotides, the CDR3 is TGTGCCAGTAGTATCCAAGGATGGGAGACCCAGTACTTC. Full variable domain (outside the CDR3, taken from reference TRBV19 and TRBJ2-5): DGGITQSPKYLFRKEGQNVTLSCEQNLNHDAMYWYRQDPGQGLRLIYYSQIVNDFQKGDIAEGYSVSREKKESFPLTVTSAQKNPTAFYLCASSIQGWETQYFGPGTRLLVL.

The chain links TRBV5-1 to TRBJ2-7, with 9 bases matching TRBD1. Losses at the gene ends were 4 bases for V and 4 bases for J; bases not matched to a gene: 9. In germline, CDR1 is SGHRS, CDR2 YFSETQ. This CDR3 has 15 amino acids. The CDR3 DNA follows: TGCGCCAGCAGCACCACCGGGACAGGGTTGTACGAGCAGTACTTC. It is translated as CASSTTGTGLYEQYF.

The chain recombines TRBV13 with TRBJ2-1, with 11 nucleotides matching TRBD2. This CDR3 has 15 amino acids. V trimming: 4 bases; J trimming: 2 bases; junction bases outside the gene matches: 1. Germline V gene sequence: CDR1 PRHDT, CDR2 FYEKMQ (reference sequence). For the CDR3, the DNA is TGTGCCAGCAGCTCGGGACTAGCGGCCTACAATGAGCAGTTCTTC. Translating gives CASSSGLAAYNEQFF.

This clone was counted a single time. The chain has TRBV7-6 and TRBJ1-1; possibly TRBD1 for D (6 bases). Germline CDR1 SGHVS, CDR2 FNYEAQ. This CDR3 has 14 residues. V was cut by 6 bases and J by 10 bases, with 21 bases left in between. CDR3 bases: TGTGCCAGCAGAAGTTCACGAGAGGGGGGCAGAGCTTTCTTT. Translating it yields CASRSSREGGRAFF.

This chain uses TRBV29-1 with TRBJ1-2, with D possibly being TRBD1 (5 bases). Germline lookup yields CDR1 SQVTM and CDR2 ANQGSEA. CDR3 length equals 12 residues. Between the trimmed V and J ends, which lost 2 bases and 7 bases, there was a span of 11 bases. The DNA of the CDR3 is TGCAGCGTTGAAACCTCGGGGGGTGGCTACACCTTC. It codes for CSVETSGGGYTF.

The chain combines TRBV7-3 with TRBJ1-2, with D possibly matching TRBD1 (6 bases). Germline CDR1 and CDR2: SGHTA and FQGTGA. The length of the CDR3 is 15 residues. V dropped 1 base and J dropped 11 bases, with 20 bases sitting between them. The CDR3 sequence is CASSLNPRQGTGYTF. As DNA, the CDR3 is TGTGCCAGCAGCTTAAACCCACGGCAGGGGACCGGATACACCTTC.

This clone was counted a few times. The gene calls are TRBV7-2 and TRBJ1-6; a possible D gene is TRBD1 (6 bases). Looked up from germline, CDR1 is SGHTA and CDR2 is FQGNSA. Trimming took off 1 base at V and 9 bases at J, with 13 bases between the two ends. CDR3 length: 15 amino acids. The CDR3: CASSLDGGAASPLHF. The CDR3 bases are TGTGCCAGCAGCTTAGATGGGGGCGCCGCTTCACCCCTCCACTTT. The variable domain in full, completed from reference TRBV7-2 and TRBJ1-6, reads GAGVSQSPSNKVTEKGKDVELRCDPISGHTALYWYRQSLGQGLEFLIYFQGNSAPDKSGLPSDRFSAERTGGSVSTLTIQRTQQEDSAVYLCASSLDGGAASPLHFGNGTRLTVT.

The chain has TRBV28 and TRBJ2-2; D ambiguous. Germline assignment: CDR1 MDHEN and CDR2 SYDVKM. The CDR3 covers 11 residues. Deletions cut 7 bases from V and 6 bases from J, with 6 bases between. CDR3 DNA: TGTGCCAGCACCAGTCCCGGGGAGCTGTTTTTT. This encodes CASTSPGELFF.